Reported below is one TCR beta chain. Clones were sequenced by immunoSEQ multiplex PCR, and TCRdb holds only the in-frame ones, with some missing. In the table there are nearly 400,000 clones, about nine tenths of which are singletons. The data derive from a study of Ad26.COV2.S vaccination and SARS-CoV-2 variants. Overall study context: Donor was assigned to the Ad26.COV2.S arm of trial COV1001. Into the muscle, Ad26.COV2.S was dosed once or twice, 56 days apart.

The sample's treatment: around 19 received Ad26.COV2.S at low or high dose, single or two shots; several received placebo; per-sample allocation not given. Specimens were obtained on day 63 following the first vaccine or placebo injection. The vaccine antigen was prefusion-stabilized Wuhan SARS-CoV-2 spike. CDR3 size: 14 residues. The germline V gene has CDR1 MNHEY and CDR2 SVGAGI. The V end lost 6 bases, the J end lost 0 bases, and 12 bases lay between the germline ends. The rearrangement links TRBV6-5 to TRBJ2-7; no definite D call. Sequencing used peripheral blood, obtained in a trial of Ad26.COV2.S vaccine versus placebo. This TCR came from a person between 18 and 60 years old who received the Ad26.COV2.S COVID-19 vaccine or a placebo. Here the CDR3 reads CASRARFTSYEQYF. The CDR3 region has the DNA TGTGCCAGCAGGGCCAGGTTTACCTCCTACGAGCAGTACTTC.